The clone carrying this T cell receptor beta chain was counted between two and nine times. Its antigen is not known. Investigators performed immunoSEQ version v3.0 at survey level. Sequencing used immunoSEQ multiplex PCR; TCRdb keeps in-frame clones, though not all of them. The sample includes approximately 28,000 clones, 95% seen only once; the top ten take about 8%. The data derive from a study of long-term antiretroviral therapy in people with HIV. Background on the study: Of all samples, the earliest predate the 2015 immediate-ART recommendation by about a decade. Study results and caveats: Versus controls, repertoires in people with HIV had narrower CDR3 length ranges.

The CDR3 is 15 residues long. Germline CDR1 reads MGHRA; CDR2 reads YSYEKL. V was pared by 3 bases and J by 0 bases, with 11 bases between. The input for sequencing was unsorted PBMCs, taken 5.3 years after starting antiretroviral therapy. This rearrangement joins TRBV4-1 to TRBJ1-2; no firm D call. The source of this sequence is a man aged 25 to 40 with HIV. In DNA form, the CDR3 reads TGCGCCAGCAGCCACACCGAGTTAGCTAACTATGGCTACACCTTC. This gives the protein CASSHTELANYGYTF.